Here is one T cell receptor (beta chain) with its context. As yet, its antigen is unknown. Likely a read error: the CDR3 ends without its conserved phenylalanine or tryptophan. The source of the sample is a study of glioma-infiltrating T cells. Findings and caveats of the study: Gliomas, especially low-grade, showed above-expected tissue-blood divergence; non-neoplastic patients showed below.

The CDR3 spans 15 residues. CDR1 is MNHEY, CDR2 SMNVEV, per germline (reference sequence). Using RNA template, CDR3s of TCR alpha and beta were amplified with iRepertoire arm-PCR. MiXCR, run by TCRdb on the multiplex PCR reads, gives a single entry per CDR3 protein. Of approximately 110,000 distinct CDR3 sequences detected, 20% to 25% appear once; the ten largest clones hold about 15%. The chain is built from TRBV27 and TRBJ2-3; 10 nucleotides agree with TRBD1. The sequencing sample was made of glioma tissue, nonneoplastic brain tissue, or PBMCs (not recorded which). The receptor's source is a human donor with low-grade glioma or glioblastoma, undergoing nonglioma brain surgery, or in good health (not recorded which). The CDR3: CASSLGQGLVDTQYL. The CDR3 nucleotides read TGTGCCAGCAGTTTGGGACAGGGGTTGGTAGATACACAGTATCTT.